These T cell receptor beta chains were read from a single sample in a study of cytomegalovirus exposure and HLA in healthy donors. TCRdb's copy holds only in-frame clones and misses some; the assay was immunoSEQ multiplex PCR. Seen here are around 94,000 clones, 85% to 95% observed once, and the top ten hold 0.89%. Sample: PBMCs. The receptor source for this set is a woman aged 18-29 years in good health and CMV-seronegative. CDR3s include the opening cysteine and the closing phenylalanine or tryptophan. A D gene is named only where the DNA matches it firmly. Where a row states a size, it is once, few, many or the class of an expanded clone; other rows omit it.

v_call: TRBV7-8; d_call: TRBD2; j_call: TRBJ2-1; clone_size: -; cdr3_aa: CASSLRLAGWGEQFF; cdr3_nt: TGTGCCAGCAGCTTACGACTAGCAGGGTGGGGTGAGCAGTTCTTC
v_call: TRBV30; d_call: -; j_call: TRBJ2-1; clone_size: -; cdr3_aa: CASGSNNEQFF; cdr3_nt: TGTGCCTCGGGATCAAACAATGAGCAGTTCTTC
v_call: TRBV23-1; d_call: -; j_call: TRBJ1-2; clone_size: -; cdr3_aa: CASSHRLRQAGYYGYTF; cdr3_nt: TGCGCCAGCAGTCATAGGTTACGACAGGCGGGCTACTATGGCTACACCTTC
v_call: TRBV5-8; d_call: -; j_call: TRBJ2-7; clone_size: -; cdr3_aa: CASSRLRGGYEQYF; cdr3_nt: TGTGCCAGCAGCCGCCTGCGAGGGGGCTACGAGCAGTACTTC
v_call: TRBV4-1; d_call: -; j_call: TRBJ2-7; clone_size: -; cdr3_aa: CASSHPGDTSYEQYF; cdr3_nt: TGCGCCAGCAGCCACCCCGGGGACACCTCCTACGAGCAGTACTTC
v_call: TRBV15; d_call: -; j_call: TRBJ1-1; clone_size: -; cdr3_aa: CATRRGLNTEAFF; cdr3_nt: TGTGCCACCCGAAGAGGGCTGAACACTGAAGCTTTCTTT
v_call: TRBV11-2; d_call: -; j_call: TRBJ2-1; clone_size: -; cdr3_aa: CASSPRQENPHEQFF; cdr3_nt: TGTGCCAGCAGCCCAAGACAGGAGAACCCCCATGAGCAGTTCTTC
v_call: TRBV29-1; d_call: TRBD1; j_call: TRBJ2-7; clone_size: -; cdr3_aa: CSVEEGTGSNEQYF; cdr3_nt: TGCAGCGTTGAAGAAGGGACAGGGAGCAACGAGCAGTACTTC
v_call: TRBV7-9; d_call: TRBD1; j_call: TRBJ1-2; clone_size: -; cdr3_aa: CASSSSDRGYGYTF; cdr3_nt: TGTGCCAGCAGCTCCTCGGACAGGGGCTATGGCTACACCTTC
v_call: TRBV4-1; d_call: -; j_call: TRBJ1-1; clone_size: -; cdr3_aa: CASSQVRSPNTEAFF; cdr3_nt: TGCGCCAGCAGCCAAGTCCGGTCCCCCAACACTGAAGCTTTCTTT
v_call: TRBV19; d_call: -; j_call: TRBJ2-7; clone_size: -; cdr3_aa: CASSIGGSEQYF; cdr3_nt: TGTGCCAGTAGTATTGGGGGCAGCGAGCAGTACTTC
v_call: TRBV19; d_call: TRBD1; j_call: TRBJ1-1; clone_size: -; cdr3_aa: CAISEQGGTEAFF; cdr3_nt: TGTGCCATCTCCGAACAGGGGGGGACTGAAGCTTTCTTT
v_call: TRBV18; d_call: -; j_call: TRBJ2-1; clone_size: -; cdr3_aa: CASSPQLSGAFNEQFF; cdr3_nt: TGTGCCAGCTCACCACAGTTGTCAGGGGCGTTCAATGAGCAGTTCTTC
v_call: TRBV29-1; d_call: -; j_call: TRBJ1-1; clone_size: few; cdr3_aa: CSVDPGRREAFF; cdr3_nt: TGCAGCGTTGACCCCGGGAGACGAGAAGCTTTCTTT
v_call: TRBV7-7; d_call: TRBD2; j_call: TRBJ2-1; clone_size: -; cdr3_aa: CASSPGTSAYNEQFF; cdr3_nt: TGTGCTAGCAGCCCCGGGACTAGCGCATACAATGAGCAGTTCTTC
v_call: TRBV6-1; d_call: -; j_call: TRBJ1-4; clone_size: -; cdr3_aa: CASTQGYEKLFF; cdr3_nt: TGTGCCAGCACACAGGGTTACGAAAAACTGTTTTTT